A selection of T cell receptor beta chains follows, all from one sample in a study of blood T cell repertoires in COVID-19. The assay was immunoSEQ multiplex PCR, and TCRdb's table has in-frame clones only and misses some. Here the sample spans a few hundred thousand clones, approximately 85% being singletons. Sequencing was performed on PBMCs or T cells enriched from blood (not recorded which). These receptors were taken from a woman in her thirties who had recovered from COVID-19. Both conserved end residues are part of each CDR3. A D gene is named only where the DNA matches it firmly. Size values are once, few and many counts, or a class for expanded clones, and some rows have none.

>NA|NA|TRBV24-1|TRBJ2-3
CATSRVGGFTDTQYF
TGTGCCACCAGCCGGGTGGGGGGTTTCACAGATACGCAGTATTTT
>NA|TRBD2|TRBV7-2|TRBJ2-3
CASSLLAGTDTQYF
TGTGCCAGCAGCTTGCTAGCGGGGACAGATACGCAGTATTTT
>NA|TRBD2|TRBV27|TRBJ2-1
CASSSGEGTTSGSSVYNEQFF
TGTGCCAGCAGTTCCGGAGAGGGTACCACTAGCGGGAGTTCCGTTTACAATGAGCAGTTCTTC
>NA|TRBD1|TRBV5-6|TRBJ2-7
CASSLPGTGPYEQYF
TGTGCCAGCAGCTTACCCGGGACAGGTCCCTACGAGCAGTACTTC
>NA|TRBD1|TRBV24-1|TRBJ2-1
CATSEGVRTGGQFF
TGTGCCACCAGTGAGGGAGTCCGGACAGGGGGGCAGTTCTTC
>NA|NA|TRBV5-1|TRBJ2-7
CASSLDGREQYF
TGCGCCAGCAGCTTGGATGGGAGAGAGCAGTACTTC
>NA|NA|TRBV20-1|TRBJ2-7
CSASVWRSSADSYEQYF
TGCAGTGCTAGTGTCTGGCGGTCTAGCGCCGACTCCTACGAGCAGTACTTC
>once|NA|TRBV27|TRBJ1-6
CASRLQGNSPLHF
TGTGCCAGCAGGTTACAGGGTAATTCACCCCTCCACTTT
>NA|NA|TRBV19|TRBJ2-3
CASSPTLGRGTDTQYF
TGTGCCAGTAGCCCAACACTGGGTCGGGGCACAGATACGCAGTATTTT
>NA|NA|TRBV13|TRBJ1-2
CASSTQAPGLGYTF
TGTGCCAGCAGCACCCAAGCACCAGGGCTAGGCTACACCTTC
>NA|TRBD2|TRBV25-1|TRBJ2-1
CASSRLAVHSYNEQFF
TGTGCCAGCAGTAGACTAGCGGTTCACTCCTACAATGAGCAGTTCTTC
>NA|NA|TRBV5-1|TRBJ1-5
CASSPRGGSQPQHF
TGCGCCAGCAGCCCCCGGGGGGGGAGTCAGCCCCAGCATTTT
>NA|TRBD1|TRBV2|TRBJ1-2
CASKRVWSGQGYGYTF
TGTGCCAGCAAGAGAGTGTGGTCGGGACAGGGCTATGGCTACACCTTC
>once|NA|TRBV29-1|TRBJ1-5
CSVADSNVYQPQHF
TGCAGCGTTGCCGACTCCAATGTGTATCAGCCCCAGCATTTT
>NA|NA|TRBV19|TRBJ1-1
CASSIGRGTEAFF
TGTGCCAGTAGTATTGGGAGGGGTACTGAAGCTTTCTTT
>many|TRBD1|TRBV11-2|TRBJ1-4
CASSSKRTGFNEKLFF
TGTGCCAGCAGCTCGAAGCGGACAGGGTTTAACGAAAAACTGTTTTTT
>NA|NA|TRBV11-2|TRBJ1-1
CASSLAGRTEAFF
TGTGCCAGCAGCTTAGCAGGGCGCACTGAAGCTTTCTTT
>NA|TRBD1|TRBV2|TRBJ2-1
CASTPGQVEFF
TGTGCCAGCACCCCTGGACAGGTAGAGTTCTTC
>once|NA|TRBV5-6|TRBJ1-1
CASSAGTNTEAFF
TGTGCCAGCAGCGCCGGGACAAACACTGAAGCTTTCTTT
>NA|NA|TRBV6-4|TRBJ2-1
CASSAQVGSYNEQFF
TGTGCCAGCAGTGCCCAAGTCGGCTCCTACAATGAGCAGTTCTTC
>NA|TRBD2|TRBV7-2|TRBJ2-1
CASSFSGSRVDEQFF
TGTGCCAGCAGCTTTAGCGGGAGTCGGGTCGATGAGCAGTTCTTC
>NA|TRBD1|TRBV10-3|TRBJ1-1
CAISESTGGTEAFF
TGTGCCATCAGTGAGTCCACAGGGGGCACTGAAGCTTTCTTT
>NA|NA|TRBV7-9|TRBJ1-1
CASSSSPPAPEAFF
TGTGCCAGCAGCTCGAGTCCCCCTGCCCCAGAAGCTTTCTTT